One and the same sample provided the 29 T cell receptor beta chains below, sequenced in a study of control samples from healthy donors and cancer patients. Using immunoSEQ multiplex PCR, the repertoire was profiled, and TCRdb retains in-frame clones only, with some absent. The sample shows about 54,000 clones, around 97% of them seen only once. Sequencing was carried out using blood. The receptors come from a young woman in good health.

The V call is TRBV9, the J call TRBJ1-2, with D unclear. CDR3 size: 13 residues. Trimming shortened V by 1 base and J by 3 bases, and 7 bases separated the two germline ends. The germline gives CDR1 SGDLS, CDR2 YYNGEE. CDR3 bases: TGTGCCAGCAGCGTAAACGACCACTATGGCTACACCTTC. Translating gives CASSVNDHYGYTF.

The chain has TRBV10-3 and TRBJ1-1; D is perhaps TRBD1 (6 bases). This CDR3 is built from 11 residues. CDR1 and CDR2 (germline): ENHRY, SYGVKD. V was trimmed by 11 bases and J by 1 base, leaving 8 bases between them. CDR3 nucleotide sequence: TGTGCCGCCAGGGGGAACACTGAAGCTTTCTTT. Translating it yields CAARGNTEAFF.

This chain connects TRBV3-1 (or the pseudogene TRBV3-2) to TRBJ2-1, with 10 positions matching TRBD2. This CDR3 is built from 15 residues. Germline CDR1 LGHDT, CDR2 YNNKEL (reference sequence). Trimming cost V 1 base and J 6 bases; bases outside gene matches: 3. The CDR3 coding sequence is TGTGCCAGCAGCCAAGCAGCGGGAGGGCCCAATGAGCAGTTCTTC. The encoded protein is CASSQAAGGPNEQFF.

This clone was seen more than once but under ten times. The chain carries TRBV10-1 and TRBJ1-5; D is uncertain. V shed 2 bases and J shed 2 bases, with 19 bases lying between them. The CDR3 spans 18 residues. CDR1 and CDR2 (germline): WNHNN, SYGVQD (reference sequence). Here the CDR3 reads CASSEGVSPAMRNQPQHF. The DNA of the CDR3 is TGCGCCAGCAGTGAGGGGGTCAGCCCGGCCATGCGCAATCAGCCCCAGCATTTT.

This chain connects TRBV11-2 to TRBJ1-1; D perhaps matches TRBD1 (5 bases). V lost 5 bases and J 3 bases, leaving 13 bases between the germline ends. The CDR3 sequence is 14 residues long. The germline V gene encodes CDR1 SGHAT and CDR2 FQNNGV. Here the CDR3 reads CASSPRGEDTEAFF. The CDR3 coding sequence is TGTGCCAGCAGCCCCCGGGGGGAGGACACTGAAGCTTTCTTT. Full variable domain (missing parts from reference TRBV11-2 and TRBJ1-1): EAGVAQSPRYKIIEKRQSVAFWCNPISGHATLYWYQQILGQGPKLLIQFQNNGVVDDSQLPKDRFSAERLKGVDSTLKIQPAKLEDSAVYLCASSPRGEDTEAFFGQGTRLTVV.

This clone was counted once. This chain joins TRBV5-1 and TRBJ2-1; 12 bases are shared with TRBD2. The V and J ends lost 3 bases and 10 bases, in that order; junction bases with no gene match: 11. CDR1 is SGHRS and CDR2 is YFSETQ in the germline V gene. This CDR3 is 16 amino acids long. CDR3 DNA sequence: TGCGCCAGCAGCTCTAAACTAGCGGGAGGTCCGGGGGAGCAGTTCTTC. This codes for CASSSKLAGGPGEQFF. Full variable domain (outside the CDR3, taken from reference TRBV5-1 and TRBJ2-1): KAGVTQTPRYLIKTRGQQVTLSCSPISGHRSVSWYQQTPGQGLQFLFEYFSETQRNKGNFPGRFSGRQFSNSRSEMNVSTLELGDSALYLCASSSKLAGGPGEQFFGPGTRLTVL.

This chain's CDR3 is CASSLHNAGARNTIYF. The CDR3 DNA reads as TGTGCCAGCAGCTTACACAACGCGGGCGCGCGAAACACCATATATTTT. The V call is TRBV7-8, the J call TRBJ1-3, with no clear D. CDR3 length: 16 amino acids. The germline gives CDR1 SGHVS, CDR2 FQNEAQ. With 2 bases removed from V and 5 bases from J, the gap between germline ends came to 16 bases.

CDR3 in DNA: TGTGCCAGCAGCTTCTCAGGGCGCGGCACTGAAGCTTTCTTT. Protein sequence: CASSFSGRGTEAFF. The chain recombines TRBV11-2 with TRBJ1-1, with a possible D match to TRBD1 (5 bases). The CDR3 runs 14 residues. CDR1 and CDR2 from the germline V gene are SGHAT and FQNNGV. V shed 3 bases and J shed 4 bases, with 12 bases lying between them.

Remarks on this clone: This same CDR3 is encoded by further DNA sequences in the sample. The chain has TRBV20-1 and TRBJ2-1; unclear D gene. CDR1 is DFQATT, CDR2 SNEGSKA, per germline (reference sequence). V lost 0 bases and J lost 7, with 1 base in between. This CDR3 has 10 residues. The CDR3 is CSARDNEQFF. DNA of the CDR3: TGCAGTGCTAGAGATAATGAGCAGTTCTTC.

V gene TRBV11-2 combines with J gene TRBJ2-3; unclear D gene. CDR3 size: 14 residues. The V end lost 5 bases, the J end lost 6 bases, and 15 bases lay between the germline ends. The germline CDR1 and CDR2 sequences are SGHAT and FQNNGV. Here the CDR3 reads CASSQWSSADTQYF. The CDR3 DNA sequence: TGTGCCAGCAGCCAGTGGTCTAGTGCTGATACGCAGTATTTT.

V usage is TRBV30 and J usage is TRBJ2-1, with 7 bases matching TRBD2. This CDR3 has 12 amino acids. The germline CDR1 and CDR2 sequences are GTSNPN and SVGIG (reference sequence). Germline trimming cut 2 bases from V and 10 bases from J; bases unmatched to any gene: 5. The CDR3 loop reads CAWSIGGSEQFF. In nucleotides, the CDR3 is TGTGCCTGGAGTATCGGGGGGTCGGAGCAGTTCTTC.

The gene calls are TRBV9 and TRBJ2-1; TRBD2 matches at 9 bases. The V segment lost 1 base and the J segment 6 bases; nucleotides outside the gene matches: 5. CDR3 length equals 15 residues. CDR1 and CDR2 from the germline V gene are SGDLS and YYNGEE. The CDR3 nucleotides are TGTGCCAGCAGCGTATCGGGGACTAGCAGCAATGAGCAGTTCTTC. It is translated as CASSVSGTSSNEQFF.

V usage is TRBV3-1 (or the pseudogene TRBV3-2) and J usage is TRBJ2-3; unclear D gene. Germline assignment: CDR1 LGHDT and CDR2 YNNKEL (reference sequence). Trimming took 0 bases from V and 3 from J, leaving 4 bases between them. The CDR3 sequence is 13 residues long. The CDR3 here is CASSQDWTDTQYF. DNA of the CDR3: TGTGCCAGCAGCCAAGACTGGACAGATACGCAGTATTTT.

The chain has TRBV2 and TRBJ2-7, with D possibly TRBD2 on 6 matching bases. Per germline, CDR1 SNHLY and CDR2 FYNNEI. V shed 6 bases and J shed 3 bases, with 12 bases lying between them. This CDR3 is built from 13 residues. CDR3: CASSREFDYEQYF. In DNA form, the CDR3 reads TGTGCCAGCAGCCGGGAGTTTGACTACGAGCAGTACTTC.

The genes are TRBV11-1 and TRBJ1-3, with no clear D. Germline CDR1 is SGHAT and CDR2 is FQDESV (reference sequence). The length of the CDR3 is 13 residues. Trimming removed 2 bases at V and 6 bases at J, with 8 bases between. CDR3 region: CASSLTRTNTIYF. CDR3 DNA: TGTGCCAGCAGCTTAACACGGACAAACACCATATATTTT.

The chain couples TRBV7-6 to TRBJ2-1, with a tentative D call TRBD1 (7 bases). The CDR3 loop spans 16 amino acids. With 2 bases removed from V and 0 bases from J, the gap between germline ends came to 11 bases. The germline V gene encodes CDR1 SGHVS and CDR2 FNYEAQ. The DNA of the CDR3 is TGTGCCAGCAGCTTAAGACAGGGAGGCTCCTACAATGAGCAGTTCTTC. It specifies CASSLRQGGSYNEQFF.

The genes are TRBV7-9 and TRBJ2-2; D perhaps matches TRBD2 (5 bases). V was pared by 8 bases and J by 4 bases, with 20 bases between. There are 16 residues in the CDR3. Germline assignment: CDR1 SEHNR and CDR2 FQNEAQ (reference sequence). DNA of the CDR3: TGTGCCAGCCCCCCAGAGGAGAGGGAAGGCACCGGGGAGCTGTTTTTT. It encodes CASPPEEREGTGELFF.

V gene TRBV7-9 combines with J gene TRBJ2-3; D tentatively fits TRBD1 or TRBD2 (6 bases each). Germline V gene lookup returns CDR1 SEHNR and CDR2 FQNEAQ (reference sequence). V lost 4 bases, J lost 5 bases, and 10 bases lay in between. This CDR3 comprises 13 residues. The DNA for the CDR3 is TGTGCCAGCAGCTCGAGGGGGGTAGATACGCAGTATTTT. Its translation: CASSSRGVDTQYF.

The V gene is TRBV2, the J gene TRBJ1-4; D is ambiguous. The V gene's germline CDR1 is SNHLY and CDR2 FYNNEI. The CDR3 spans 14 residues. V dropped 4 bases and J dropped 2 bases, with 8 bases sitting between them. CDR3 DNA sequence: TGTGCCAGCAGTGCAGAGTTTACTAATGAAAAACTGTTTTTT. Its translation: CASSAEFTNEKLFF.

CDR3 sequence (DNA): TGTGCCAGCAGCCAAGATTGGTTCACGAACTATGGCTACACCTTC. Its protein product is CASSQDWFTNYGYTF. The V call is TRBV3-1 (or the pseudogene TRBV3-2), the J call TRBJ1-2; D is unresolved. CDR1 is LGHDT and CDR2 is YNNKEL in the germline V gene (reference sequence). V gave up 0 bases and J gave up 2 bases, with 10 bases separating them. The CDR3 length is 15 residues.

The chain employs TRBV4-2 and TRBJ2-7; no reliable D call. Between the trimmed V and J ends, which lost 2 bases and 4 bases, there was a span of 21 bases. This CDR3 comprises 17 residues. Germline values: CDR1 LGHNA, CDR2 YNFKEQ. The chain's CDR3 is CASSQYGGPGLLYEQYF. The CDR3 DNA reads as TGTGCCAGCAGCCAATACGGTGGACCGGGTTTACTATACGAGCAGTACTTC.

The V call is TRBV18, the J call TRBJ2-5; tentative D call: TRBD2 (7 bases). Germline CDR1 and CDR2: KGHSH and LQKENI. Trimming removed 3 bases at V and 4 bases at J, with 12 bases between. The CDR3 length is 14 residues. In DNA form, the CDR3 reads TGTGCCAGCTCACCTTGGCGGGGGCCAGAGACCCAGTACTTC. This encodes CASSPWRGPETQYF.

The V and J genes are TRBV29-1 and TRBJ1-1, with D possibly being TRBD1 (5 bases). V lost 6 bases and J 3 bases, leaving 11 bases between the germline ends. The length of the CDR3 is 12 residues. Germline lookup yields CDR1 SQVTM and CDR2 ANQGSEA. DNA for the CDR3: TGCAGCGTCGACAGTGACTACACTGAAGCTTTCTTT. This codes for CSVDSDYTEAFF. Full variable domain (rest looked up from reference TRBV29-1 and TRBJ1-1): SAVISQKPSRDICQRGTSLTIQCQVDSQVTMMFWYRQQPGQSLTLIATANQGSEATYESGFVIDKFPISRPNLTFSTLTVSNMSPEDSSIYLCSVDSDYTEAFFGQGTRLTVV.

V usage is TRBV2 and J usage is TRBJ2-3; 11 nucleotides align to TRBD2. Trimming cost V 6 bases and J 4 bases; bases outside gene matches: 12. The V gene's germline CDR1 is SNHLY and CDR2 FYNNEI. The CDR3 spans 17 residues. The CDR3 here is CASSVGTSGGVSDTQYF. The CDR3 DNA reads TGTGCCAGCAGCGTCGGGACTAGCGGAGGGGTTTCAGATACGCAGTATTTT.

The chain links TRBV21-1 to TRBJ1-5; the table assigns TRBD1, which was not confirmed against the DNA. TRBV21-1 is a pseudogene locus. The CDR3 is made up of 17 amino acids. The CDR3 loop reads CASSDDRVEVSNQPQHF. The CDR3 nucleotides read TGTGCCAGCAGCGACGACAGGGTCGAGGTTAGCAATCAGCCCCAGCATTTT.

This chain links TRBV19 with TRBJ2-1; the match to TRBD2 covers 8 bases. Germline values: CDR1 LNHDA, CDR2 SQIVND (reference sequence). With 0 bases clipped from V and 4 bases from J, the junction kept 2 bases outside the gene matches. The CDR3 totals 15 residues. The CDR3 bases are TGTGCCAGTAGTATAGAGAGCGGGGGATACAATGAGCAGTTCTTC. It is translated as CASSIESGGYNEQFF. Supplemented by reference TRBV19 and TRBJ2-1, the full variable domain reads DGGITQSPKYLFRKEGQNVTLSCEQNLNHDAMYWYRQDPGQGLRLIYYSQIVNDFQKGDIAEGYSVSREKKESFPLTVTSAQKNPTAFYLCASSIESGGYNEQFFGPGTRLTVL.

This clone is a singleton in its sample. The chain joins TRBV19 to TRBJ1-2; D unclear. The V end lost 4 bases, the J end lost 8 bases, and 11 bases lay between the germline ends. Germline loops: CDR1 LNHDA, CDR2 SQIVND (reference sequence). The CDR3 loop spans 12 amino acids. DNA for the CDR3: TGTGCCAGTAGTACCGACAATGGCGGCTACACCTTC. It codes for CASSTDNGGYTF.

The rearrangement links TRBV18 to TRBJ1-2, with 8 bases identical to TRBD1. After removal of 3 bases from V and 3 bases from J, the junction contained 6 bases not matched to a gene. This CDR3 contains 15 residues. Germline assignment: CDR1 KGHSH and CDR2 LQKENI. This CDR3 is CASSPYTGGDYGYTF. For the CDR3, the DNA is TGTGCCAGCTCACCCTATACAGGGGGTGACTATGGCTACACCTTC.

The chain combines TRBV6-4 with TRBJ2-2; a possible D gene is TRBD2 (5 bases). CDR1 and CDR2 (germline): MRHNA, SNTAGT. The CDR3 has 14 residues. V gave up 0 bases and J gave up 5 bases, with 7 bases separating them. CDR3 in amino acids: CASSDSGGTGELFF. Here the CDR3 DNA reads TGTGCCAGCAGTGACTCGGGCGGGACCGGGGAGCTGTTTTTT.